Detailed here is one TCR beta chain. What it binds is unknown. An end of the junction differs from the germline gene, which may be a read error. The CDR3 spans 14 residues. The germline CDR1 and CDR2 sequences are LGHNA and YSLEER. This sample was included in a study of cytomegalovirus exposure and HLA in healthy donors. A multiplex PCR was run with 60 Vbeta primers and 13 Jbeta primers. Clones were read by immunoSEQ multiplex PCR, and TCRdb kept only the in-frame ones, dropping some. Of approximately 110,000 clones in the sample, 80% were seen once. Findings and limits, study-wide: Per a prior analysis, the majority of TCR beta V segments were productive roughly 87% or roughly 30% of the time. TRBV6-2, TRBV6-3 and some other V segments were unresolvable in 87-base-pair reads. Follow-up analysis seemed to connect common viral pathogens with several of the most significant clusters identified. Information on immune exposure was restricted to one variable (CMV serostatus).

Sequences were obtained from PBMCs. This TCR derives from a man in his fifties or sixties in good health and CMV-seronegative. The chain has TRBV4-3 and TRBJ2-7, with D possibly TRBD2 on 5 matching bases. CDR3 protein: CASSQTSSSHEQYF. The CDR3 DNA is TGCGCCAGCAGCCAAACATCTAGCTCCCACGAGCAGTACTTC.